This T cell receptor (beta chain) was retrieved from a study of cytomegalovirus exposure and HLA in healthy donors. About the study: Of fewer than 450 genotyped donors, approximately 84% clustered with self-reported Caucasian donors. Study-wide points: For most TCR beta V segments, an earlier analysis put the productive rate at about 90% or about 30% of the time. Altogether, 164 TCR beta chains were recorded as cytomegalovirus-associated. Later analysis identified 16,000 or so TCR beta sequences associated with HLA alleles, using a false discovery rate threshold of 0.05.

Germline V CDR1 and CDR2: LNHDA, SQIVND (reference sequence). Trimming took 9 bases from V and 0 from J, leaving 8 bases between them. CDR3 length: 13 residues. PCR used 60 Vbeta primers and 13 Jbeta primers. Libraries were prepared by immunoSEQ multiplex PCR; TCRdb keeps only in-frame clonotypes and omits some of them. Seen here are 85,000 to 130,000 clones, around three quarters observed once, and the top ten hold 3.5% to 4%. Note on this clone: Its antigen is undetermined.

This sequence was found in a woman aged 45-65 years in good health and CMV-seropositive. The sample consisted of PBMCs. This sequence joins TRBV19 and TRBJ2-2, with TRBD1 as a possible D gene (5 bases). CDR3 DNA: TGTGCCAGCTGGACACCGAACACCGGGGAGCTGTTTTTT. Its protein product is CASWTPNTGELFF.